These 17 T cell receptor beta chains share one sample of origin, sequenced in a study of technical replicates of blood from four donors. Clones were read by immunoSEQ multiplex PCR, and TCRdb kept only the in-frame ones, dropping some. The table has approximately 66,000 clones, over 75% seen once; the top ten hold around 5%. Sequenced: PBMCs. Every receptor here comes from a human donor in good health. Some clones in this sample may be carry-over from other donors' samples.

The V call is TRBV7-5, the J call TRBJ2-7; the tabulated D call, TRBD2, remains unverified against the DNA. TRBV7-5 is an annotated pseudogene. This CDR3 has 17 amino acids. The CDR3 region is CVRSLDTRGPNSYEQYF. As DNA, the CDR3 is TGTGTCAGAAGCTTAGATACGCGGGGGCCAAACTCCTACGAGCAGTACTTC.

The rearrangement links TRBV7-9 to TRBJ2-1; 10 bases match TRBD1. Germline CDR1 and CDR2: SEHNR and FQNEAQ (reference sequence). V was clipped by 1 base and J by 9 bases; unmatched bases: 3. This CDR3 spans 14 amino acids. The CDR3 nucleotides are TGTGCCAGCAGCTTAGGGGGACAGGGGCTTGAGCAGTTCTTC. It translates to CASSLGGQGLEQFF.

The chain combines TRBV5-6 with TRBJ1-1; D uncertain. CDR1 is SGHDT and CDR2 is YYEEEE in the germline V gene. The CDR3 is 16 amino acids. V lost 3 bases and J lost 3, with 18 bases in between. The CDR3 DNA sequence: TGTGCCAGCAGCTCTCTCGGGGAGGGAAGATACACTGAAGCTTTCTTT. Its protein product is CASSSLGEGRYTEAFF.

The chain has TRBV12-5 and TRBJ1-4, with D perhaps matching TRBD1 (6 bases). The CDR3 consists of 14 residues. Germline values: CDR1 LGHNT, CDR2 FRNRAP. V was shortened by 5 bases and J by 7 bases, with 14 bases between the two germline ends. The CDR3 here is CASGLRDTPEKLFF. The DNA for the CDR3 is TGTGCTAGTGGTCTCCGGGACACCCCTGAAAAACTGTTTTTT.

The V call is TRBV7-3, the J call TRBJ2-7; TRBD1 matches 7 bases. Germline V gene lookup returns CDR1 SGHTA and CDR2 FQGTGA. V shed 4 bases, J shed 3 bases, and the junction held 9 bases outside the gene matches. The CDR3 loop spans 15 amino acids. The CDR3 protein is CASSSGYRGYYEQYF. CDR3 in DNA: TGTGCCAGCAGCTCCGGATACAGGGGATACTACGAGCAGTACTTC. Full variable domain (missing parts from reference TRBV7-3 and TRBJ2-7): GAGVSQTPSNKVTEKGKYVELRCDPISGHTALYWYRQSLGQGPEFLIYFQGTGAADDSGLPNDRFFAVRPEGSVSTLKIQRTERGDSAVYLCASSSGYRGYYEQYFGPGTRLTVT.

This chain uses TRBV11-1 with TRBJ1-1; tentatively, D is TRBD1 (5 bases). Germline V CDR1 and CDR2: SGHAT, FQDESV (reference sequence). CDR3 length: 14 residues. With 5 bases removed from V and 1 base from J, the gap between germline ends came to 11 bases. The CDR3: CASSAKGSNTEAFF. The CDR3 nucleotides read TGTGCCAGCAGCGCCAAGGGGTCGAACACTGAAGCTTTCTTT.

This rearrangement joins TRBV25-1 to TRBJ1-6, with D unclear. The CDR3 runs 16 residues. V shed 2 bases and J shed 0 bases, with 8 bases lying between them. From germline, CDR1 is MGHDK and CDR2 SYGVNS. The DNA for the CDR3 is TGTGCCAGCAGTGAAGCTACGGGCTCCTATAATTCACCCCTCCACTTT. Residues: CASSEATGSYNSPLHF.

This clone was detected only a few times. This chain links TRBV5-4 with TRBJ1-6, with D tentatively TRBD1 (6 bases). CDR1 and CDR2 (germline): SGHNT, YYREEE (reference sequence). The length of the CDR3 is 11 residues. V was pared by 4 bases and J by 13 bases, with 9 bases between. In nucleotides, the CDR3 is TGTGCCAGCAGCGAACAGGGTCCCCTCCACTTT. Translating it yields CASSEQGPLHF.

The V gene is TRBV10-3, the J gene TRBJ2-1; 12 bases fit TRBD2. Looked up from germline, CDR1 is ENHRY and CDR2 is SYGVKD. J lost 6 bases, V lost 8 bases, and 8 bases had no gene match. The CDR3 is 15 amino acids. CDR3 coding DNA: TGTGCCATCGGTACTAGCGGGGGGTCCGCCAATGAGCAGTTCTTC. This codes for CAIGTSGGSANEQFF.

The chain has TRBV19 and TRBJ2-5; TRBD2 might be the D (6 bases). The germline gives CDR1 LNHDA, CDR2 SQIVND (reference sequence). The CDR3 runs 15 residues. With 1 base removed from V and 2 bases from J, the gap between germline ends came to 11 bases. The CDR3 protein is CASSIGFGGQETQYF. For the CDR3, the DNA is TGTGCCAGTAGTATAGGGTTCGGGGGTCAAGAGACCCAGTACTTC. The full variable domain, completed using reference TRBV19 and TRBJ2-5, is DGGITQSPKYLFRKEGQNVTLSCEQNLNHDAMYWYRQDPGQGLRLIYYSQIVNDFQKGDIAEGYSVSREKKESFPLTVTSAQKNPTAFYLCASSIGFGGQETQYFGPGTRLLVL.

The chain employs TRBV4-1 and TRBJ1-4, with 9 bases matching TRBD1. The germline V gene encodes CDR1 MGHRA and CDR2 YSYEKL. Trimming took 6 bases from V and 1 from J; bases not matched to a gene: 12. The CDR3 is 18 residues long. The CDR3, as DNA: TGCGCCAGCAGTCAAACGCCTAACAGGGGGCTAACTAATGAAAAACTGTTTTTT. This encodes CASSQTPNRGLTNEKLFF.

In its sample, this clone was seen once. The J gene is TRBJ2-7, the V gene TRBV6-5; 7 nucleotides match TRBD1. The ends lost 0 bases at V and 2 bases at J; junction bases unmatched: 1. The CDR3 sequence is 14 residues long. From germline, CDR1 is MNHEY and CDR2 SVGAGI. CDR3 region: CASSYSGGTYEQYF. DNA for the CDR3: TGTGCCAGCAGTTACTCAGGGGGCACCTACGAGCAGTACTTC.

The chain links TRBV15 to TRBJ2-7; 10 positions match TRBD2. Germline assignment: CDR1 LNHNV and CDR2 YYDKDF (reference sequence). J was trimmed by 6 bases and V by 3 bases; bases with no gene match: 11. The CDR3 length is 16 residues. The CDR3 bases are TGTGCCACCAGCAGGGCCCCTAGCGGGAGCGGCCTCGAGCAGTACTTC. This gives the protein CATSRAPSGSGLEQYF.

This rearrangement joins TRBV5-6 to TRBJ2-5; TRBD2 matches at 7 bases. Germline assignment: CDR1 SGHDT and CDR2 YYEEEE. This CDR3 spans 16 amino acids. The V and J ends lost 4 bases and 5 bases, in that order; junction bases with no gene match: 14. Here the CDR3 DNA reads TGTGCCAGCAGCCTGGCGGAGGGACTACCCGGGGAGACCCAGTACTTC. It translates to CASSLAEGLPGETQYF.

J is TRBJ1-5 and V is TRBV30; D call uncertain. Germline-derived CDR1 and CDR2 are GTSNPN and SVGIG (reference sequence). The CDR3 spans 13 residues. V was cut by 2 bases and J by 0 bases, with 5 bases left in between. CDR3 sequence (DNA): TGTGCCTGGAGTCCAGATAGCAATCAGCCCCAGCATTTT. This sequence encodes CAWSPDSNQPQHF.

The rearrangement links TRBV29-1 to TRBJ2-5; TRBD1 is a possible D gene (5 bases). This CDR3 region has 14 residues. Deletions cut 6 bases from V and 1 base from J, with 15 bases between. CDR1 and CDR2 from the germline V gene are SQVTM and ANQGSEA. The CDR3 region is CSVDGHNTQETQYF. In DNA, the CDR3 is TGCAGCGTGGACGGACACAACACCCAAGAGACCCAGTACTTC.

The chain is built from TRBV4-3 and TRBJ1-1; D may be TRBD1 (6 bases). CDR1 and CDR2 (germline): LGHNA, YSLEER. The V end lost 0 bases, the J end lost 2 bases, and 10 bases lay between the germline ends. The CDR3 totals 15 residues. The CDR3 DNA reads as TGCGCCAGCAGCCAAGATCGACAGGCAAACACTGAAGCTTTCTTT. Its translation is CASSQDRQANTEAFF.